This TCR beta chain derives from a study of early stage breast cancer tumors. Study as a whole: About 70% of the 16 invasive tumors were ER+, PR+ and HER2-. Samples were sequenced at around 10-fold average coverage. General study points: Compared with adjacent normal breast tissue, tumors showed roughly 2.5-fold greater T cell density and higher clonality. Tumor and normal breast were distinguished via blood comparison in about 90% of the 16 patients.

The ends lost 0 bases at V and 2 bases at J; junction bases unmatched: 8. This CDR3 has 17 amino acids. Germline V gene lookup returns CDR1 SGHRS and CDR2 YFSETQ. Measured with immunoSEQ multiplex PCR; TCRdb has only the in-frame clones, and not every one. The table has about 36,000 clones, around 68% seen once. About this clone itself: Its antigen is currently unknown.

Material: blood. V and J are TRBV5-1 and TRBJ2-5; 9 bases line up with TRBD2. This TCR derives from a person between 60 and 70 years old with breast cancer. CDR3 DNA: TGCGCCAGCAGCTTGGCCGGGGCTAGCGGGGCGCAAGAGACCCAGTACTTC. Its translation: CASSLAGASGAQETQYF.